This entry concerns a single TCR beta chain. Its antigen is still unknown. The CDR3 totals 14 residues. CDR1 and CDR2 (germline): LNHDA, SQIVND (reference sequence). V lost 3 bases and J lost 8, with 13 bases in between. Use of 60 Vbeta and 13 Jbeta primers characterized the PCR. This table comes from immunoSEQ multiplex PCR, and its TCRdb copy is limited to in-frame clones, with some not included. The data contain about 130,000 clones, 75% to 85% of them singletons. The sample comes from a study of cytomegalovirus exposure and HLA in healthy donors. Study-wide context: There were 117 million unique TCR beta sequences, drawn from some 180 million T cells, in an earlier analysis.

Study-wide points: CMV serostatus stood as the only immune exposure information on hand. The classifier reportedly diagnosed cytomegalovirus status with high sensitivity and specificity. A later analysis reportedly identified an Asian-associated ancestry cluster as carrying fewer N-insertions than the approximately 620-donor mean.

The rearrangement joins TRBV19 to TRBJ2-2; tentatively, D is TRBD1 (6 bases). The sequence was obtained from a middle-aged woman in good health and CMV-seronegative. Sequenced sample: PBMCs. The CDR3 DNA reads as TGTGCCAGTAGTATCGGACAGAGGTTTGGGGAGCTGTTTTTT. This gives the protein CASSIGQRFGELFF.